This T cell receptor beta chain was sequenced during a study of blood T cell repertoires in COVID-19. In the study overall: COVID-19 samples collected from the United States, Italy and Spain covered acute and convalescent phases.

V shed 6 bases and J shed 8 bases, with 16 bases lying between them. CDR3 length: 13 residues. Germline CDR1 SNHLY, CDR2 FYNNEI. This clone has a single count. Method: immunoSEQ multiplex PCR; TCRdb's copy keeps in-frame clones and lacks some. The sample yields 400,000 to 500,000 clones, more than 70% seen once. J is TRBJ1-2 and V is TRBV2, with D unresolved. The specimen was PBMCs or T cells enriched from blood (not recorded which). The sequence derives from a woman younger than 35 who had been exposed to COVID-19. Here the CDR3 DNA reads TGTGCCAGCAGCCGGGATAAAGGTTACGGCTACACCTTC. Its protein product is CASSRDKGYGYTF.